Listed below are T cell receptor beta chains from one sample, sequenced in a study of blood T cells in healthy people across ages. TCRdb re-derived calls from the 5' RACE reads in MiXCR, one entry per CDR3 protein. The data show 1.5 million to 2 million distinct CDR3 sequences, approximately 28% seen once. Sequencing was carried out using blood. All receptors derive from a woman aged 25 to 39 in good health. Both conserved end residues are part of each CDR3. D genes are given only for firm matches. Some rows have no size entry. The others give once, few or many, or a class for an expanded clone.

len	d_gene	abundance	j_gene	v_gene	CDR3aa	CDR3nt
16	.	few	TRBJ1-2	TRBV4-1	CASSQETVGAPFGYTF	TGCGCCAGCAGCCAAGAAACGGTTGGGGCCCCGTTTGGCTACACCTTC
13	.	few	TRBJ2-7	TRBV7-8	CASSPGLASEQYF	TGTGCCAGCAGCCCCGGACTCGCCTCCGAGCAGTACTTC
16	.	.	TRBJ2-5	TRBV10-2	CASSEGGAGEQETQYF	TGCGCCAGCAGTGAAGGGGGGGCCGGGGAGCAAGAGACCCAGTACTTC
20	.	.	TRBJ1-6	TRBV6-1	CASKASPGGHFSSAGSPLHF	TGTGCCAGCAAAGCCTCCCCTGGTGGTCACTTTAGCAGTGCGGGTTCACCCCTCCACTTT
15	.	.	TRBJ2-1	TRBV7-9	CASSLLAAGYNEQFF	TGTGCCAGCAGCTTACTCGCGGCGGGGTACAATGAGCAGTTCTTC
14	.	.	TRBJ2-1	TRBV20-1	CSAVAGGLINEQFF	TGCAGTGCTGTGGCTGGGGGCCTTATTAATGAGCAGTTCTTC
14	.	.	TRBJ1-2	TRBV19	CASSIGSVNYGYTF	TGTGCCAGTAGTATTGGGTCGGTCAACTATGGCTACACCTTC
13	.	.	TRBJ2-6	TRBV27	CASSLRVANVLTF	TGTGCCAGCAGTTTAAGGGTGGCCAACGTCCTGACTTTC
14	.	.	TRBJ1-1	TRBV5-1	CASGSELGRPEAFF	TGCGCCAGCGGCTCGGAACTGGGCCGACCTGAAGCTTTCTTT
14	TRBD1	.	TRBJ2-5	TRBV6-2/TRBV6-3	CASIFTGGLETQYF	TGTGCCAGCATTTTTACAGGGGGTTTGGAGACCCAGTACTTC
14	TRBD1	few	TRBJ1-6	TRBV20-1	CSAIQTGRASPLHF	TGCAGTGCTATACAGACAGGGCGAGCCTCACCCCTCCACTTT
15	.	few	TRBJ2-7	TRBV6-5	CASSYTTGLAYEQYF	TGTGCCAGCAGTTACACAACAGGGCTAGCATACGAGCAGTACTTC
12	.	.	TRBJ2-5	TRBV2	CASSVSNQGQYF	TGTGCCAGCAGTGTATCCAACCAAGGGCAGTACTTC
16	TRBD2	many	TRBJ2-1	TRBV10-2	CASSAGLAGVWGEQFF	TGCGCCAGCAGTGCCGGCCTAGCGGGAGTTTGGGGTGAGCAGTTCTTC
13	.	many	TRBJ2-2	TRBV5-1	CASSLDSTGELFF	TGCGCCAGCAGTCTGGACAGCACCGGGGAGCTGTTTTTT
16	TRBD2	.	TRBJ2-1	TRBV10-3	CAISESGRGGYNEQFF	TGTGCCATCAGTGAGTCGGGCCGGGGGGGATACAATGAGCAGTTCTTC
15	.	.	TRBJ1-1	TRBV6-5	CASRSGVRTRTEAFF	TGTGCCAGCAGGTCAGGAGTCCGGACTAGAACTGAAGCTTTCTTT
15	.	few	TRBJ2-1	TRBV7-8	CASSPEGRLYNEQFF	TGTGCCAGCAGCCCTGAGGGGAGGCTATACAATGAGCAGTTCTTC
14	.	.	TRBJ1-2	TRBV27	CASRTPVANYGYTF	TGTGCCAGCAGGACGCCGGTGGCTAACTATGGCTACACCTTC
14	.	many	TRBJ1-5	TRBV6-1	CASSDDPELQPQHF	TGTGCCAGCAGTGATGACCCGGAGTTACAGCCCCAGCATTTT
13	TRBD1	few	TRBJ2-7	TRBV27	CASSFTGGVEQYF	TGTGCCAGCAGTTTTACAGGGGGCGTCGAGCAGTACTTC
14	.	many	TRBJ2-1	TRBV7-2	CASTNQGTDYEQFF	TGTGCCAGCACCAACCAGGGGACTGACTATGAGCAGTTCTTC
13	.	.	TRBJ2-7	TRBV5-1	CASSPRVSDEQYF	TGCGCCAGCAGCCCCCGGGTTAGCGACGAGCAGTACTTC
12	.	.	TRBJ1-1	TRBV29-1	CSVGQAYTEAFF	TGCAGCGTTGGACAGGCCTACACTGAAGCTTTCTTT
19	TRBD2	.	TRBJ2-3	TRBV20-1	CSARDSLLAGGISTDTQYF	TGCAGTGCTAGAGACTCTCTTCTAGCGGGAGGGATTAGCACAGATACGCAGTATTTT
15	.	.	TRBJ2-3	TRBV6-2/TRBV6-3	CASSDGTLITDTQYF	TGTGCCAGCAGTGACGGGACACTCATCACAGATACGCAGTATTTT
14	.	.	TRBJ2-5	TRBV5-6	CASSLAGTYFEQYF	TGTGCCAGCAGCTTGGCAGGGACGTATTTTGAGCAGTACTTC
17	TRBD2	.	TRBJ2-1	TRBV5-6	CASSRLLLAASYNEQFF	TGTGCCAGCAGCCGACTTTTACTAGCGGCCTCCTACAATGAGCAGTTCTTC
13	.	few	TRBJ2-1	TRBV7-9	CASSSGMNNEQFF	TGTGCCAGCAGCTCCGGGATGAACAATGAGCAGTTCTTC
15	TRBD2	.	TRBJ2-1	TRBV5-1	CASSFDGGAINEQFF	TGCGCCAGCAGCTTTGACGGGGGGGCCATAAATGAGCAGTTCTTC
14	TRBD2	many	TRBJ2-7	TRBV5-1	CASTQRGDSYEQYF	TGCGCCAGCACGCAGCGGGGGGATTCCTACGAGCAGTACTTC
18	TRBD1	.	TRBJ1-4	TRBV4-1	CASSHPPGQVETNEKLFF	TGCGCCAGCAGCCATCCCCCGGGACAGGTGGAGACTAATGAAAAACTGTTTTTT
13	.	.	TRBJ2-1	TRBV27	CASSLWEDREQFF	TGTGCCAGCAGTTTGTGGGAGGACCGCGAGCAGTTCTTC
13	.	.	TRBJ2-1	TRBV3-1	CASSQELNNEQFF	TGTGCCAGCAGCCAAGAACTTAACAATGAGCAGTTCTTC
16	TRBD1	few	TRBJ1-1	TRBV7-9	CASSLLDGTGNIQAFF	TGTGCCAGCAGCTTATTGGACGGGACAGGGAATATTCAAGCTTTCTTT
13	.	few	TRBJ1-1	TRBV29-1	CSVEGWVNTEAFF	TGCAGCGTTGAAGGTTGGGTCAACACTGAAGCTTTCTTT